The T cell receptor (beta chain) under discussion was sequenced for a study of esophageal squamous cell carcinoma under preoperative chemotherapy. As for the study in general: Samples included peripheral blood T cells as well as tumor-infiltrating lymphocytes. Notes on the study in general: Paclitaxel-nedaplatin therapy caused immediate, substantial clonotype frequency changes.

Looked up from germline, CDR1 is SGHVS and CDR2 is FNYEAQ. The CDR3 is 19 amino acids. TCRdb reprocessed the PCR reads via MiXCR and lists one record per CDR3 protein. Of around 29,000 distinct CDR3 sequences in the sample, 45% to 55% were seen once. This clonotype was seen more than once but under ten times. Its antigen is currently unknown. Indicated time point: before preoperative PTX-NDP chemotherapy. Before surgery, patients were given preoperative paclitaxel-nedaplatin chemotherapy. This TCR was recovered from a human donor with esophageal squamous cell carcinoma. The donor label of this sample is uncertain. The V call is TRBV7-6, the J call TRBJ2-1, with 8 nucleotides matching TRBD2. The DNA matches TRBJ2-7 better at its end, which makes the J call doubtful. The specimen was obtained from a patient given preoperative chemotherapy. CDR3 sequence reads: CASSLKRGSPVVVYNEQYF. In nucleotides, the CDR3 is TGTGCCAGCAGCTTAAAGCGGGGGAGCCCGGTTGTGGTGTACAATGAGCAGTACTTC.